This T cell receptor (beta chain) was recovered during a study of blood T cell repertoires in COVID-19. The repertoire was sequenced with immunoSEQ multiplex PCR; TCRdb's copy has only in-frame clones and lacks some. Among 250,000 to 300,000 clones listed, about 88% were seen once. This CDR3 is 14 amino acids long. Germline V lookup: CDR1 SQVTM, CDR2 ANQGSEA. V was pared by 8 bases and J by 0 bases, with 13 bases between. Source material: peripheral blood. The chain is built from TRBV29-1 and TRBJ2-2; the D gene is possibly TRBD1 (6 bases). The clonotype originates from a woman in her sixties with COVID-19, enrolled during active disease. CDR3 residues: CSFGQGPNTGELFF. CDR3 DNA sequence: TGCAGCTTTGGGCAGGGGCCGAACACCGGGGAGCTGTTTTTT.